The subject of this entry is one T cell receptor (beta chain). Its target is unknown. Assay used: immunoSEQ multiplex PCR; TCRdb lists only in-frame clones, some missing. The sample gives 30,000 to 40,000 clones, about 90% of which show up once; roughly 3.7% is in the top ten. V dropped 4 bases and J dropped 0; count of bases not matched to a gene: 3. This CDR3 has 15 amino acids. Germline lookup yields CDR1 LGHNA and CDR2 YNFKEQ. The data belong to a study of chemoradiotherapy in HPV16-positive cancers. The wider study: Candidate HPV-specific T-cell clones and common TCR motifs came from functional assays in a couple of HPV16-positive patients.

Study-wide findings and caveats: Only a couple of HPV16-positive patients supplied the functional HPV-specificity definition. For HPV16-positive patients, expanding HPV-responsive T cells associated with longer recurrence-free survival. During treatment, candidate HPV-specific clones and E7-related motifs expanded in tumor.

This TCR was sampled from a human donor with HPV-associated anogenital cancer. Sequencing used blood, obtained from a patient who underwent chemoradiotherapy. The chain recombines TRBV4-2 with TRBJ2-1, with TRBD1 matching over 7 bases. The CDR3 region is CASSLNRGSYNEQFF. The CDR3 DNA reads as TGTGCCAGCAGCCTGAACAGGGGCTCCTACAATGAGCAGTTCTTC.